The 10 T cell receptor beta chains given below trace back to one sample, sequenced in a study of T cell responses to AZD1222 COVID-19 vaccine. Here immunoSEQ multiplex PCR was the method, and the copy in TCRdb shows in-frame clones only, minus some. The sample has under 200,000 clones, more than 80% seen once. The material sequenced was peripheral blood, taken 28 days after the second dose of the MenACWY control vaccine. The origin of the receptors is an adult who received the MenACWY meningococcal vaccine as a control.

The chain joins TRBV19 to TRBJ2-1; no clear D gene. The length of the CDR3 is 11 residues. Germline V gene sequence: CDR1 LNHDA, CDR2 SQIVND (reference sequence). Trimming took 6 bases from V and 9 from J, leaving 9 bases between them. The DNA for the CDR3 is TGTGCCAGTAGGGTCGGTAGTGAGCAGTTCTTC. It codes for CASRVGSEQFF. The whole variable domain, remainder taken from reference TRBV19 and TRBJ2-1, is DGGITQSPKYLFRKEGQNVTLSCEQNLNHDAMYWYRQDPGQGLRLIYYSQIVNDFQKGDIAEGYSVSREKKESFPLTVTSAQKNPTAFYLCASRVGSEQFFGPGTRLTVL.

In DNA form, the CDR3 reads TGTGCCAGCAGCCCCGGGACAGGGACGGACTATGGCTACACCTTC. This codes for CASSPGTGTDYGYTF. The V and J genes are TRBV11-2 and TRBJ1-2, with 9 bases that match TRBD1. Per germline, CDR1 SGHAT and CDR2 FQNNGV. Trimming cost V 5 bases and J 3 bases; bases outside gene matches: 7. The CDR3 loop spans 15 amino acids.

This clone turned up a few times. The chain is built from TRBV24-1 and TRBJ1-6, with D perhaps TRBD1 (6 bases). CDR3 length equals 18 residues. Germline V gene lookup returns CDR1 KGHDR and CDR2 SFDVKD. V was cut by 3 bases and J by 3 bases, with 17 bases left in between. The CDR3 spells CATSDTLTGHYYNSPLHF. As DNA, the CDR3 is TGTGCCACCAGTGATACCTTGACAGGCCACTACTATAATTCACCCCTCCACTTT.

This rearrangement joins TRBV19 to TRBJ1-2; D call uncertain. V was trimmed by 4 bases and J by 1 base, leaving 7 bases between them. The CDR3 is made up of 13 amino acids. The V gene's germline CDR1 is LNHDA and CDR2 SQIVND (reference sequence). The chain's CDR3 is CASSTDNNYGYTF. The CDR3 nucleotides are TGTGCCAGTAGTACTGACAATAACTATGGCTACACCTTC.

This clone was observed once. This chain connects TRBV19 to TRBJ2-1; 9 bases fit TRBD1. Germline V gene lookup returns CDR1 LNHDA and CDR2 SQIVND (reference sequence). The CDR3 totals 15 residues. The V and J ends lost 5 bases and 12 bases, in that order; junction bases with no gene match: 14. The CDR3 nucleotides are TGTGCCAGTAGTGCCTGGACAGGGGCGGTGCTTGGGCAGTTCTTC. Protein sequence: CASSAWTGAVLGQFF. The full variable domain, rest sourced from reference TRBV19 and TRBJ2-1, is DGGITQSPKYLFRKEGQNVTLSCEQNLNHDAMYWYRQDPGQGLRLIYYSQIVNDFQKGDIAEGYSVSREKKESFPLTVTSAQKNPTAFYLCASSAWTGAVLGQFFGPGTRLTVL.

This chain connects TRBV5-6 to TRBJ1-4; D is ambiguous. Germline V gene data show CDR1 as SGHDT and CDR2 as YYEEEE. The ends were cut back, 2 bases at V and 10 bases at J, with 15 bases in the middle. This CDR3 region has 14 residues. DNA for the CDR3: TGTGCCAGCAGCTTTGGTAGGCTTGCCCCAAAACTGTTTTTT. Encoded protein: CASSFGRLAPKLFF.

The chain carries TRBV3-1 (or the pseudogene TRBV3-2) and TRBJ1-1, with a weak D call TRBD1 (6 bases). Germline loops: CDR1 LGHDT, CDR2 YNNKEL (reference sequence). The CDR3 has 17 residues. V dropped 0 bases and J dropped 0 bases, with 14 bases sitting between them. The CDR3: CASSQERSGGMNTEAFF. The CDR3 coding sequence is TGTGCCAGCAGCCAAGAACGTTCTGGGGGCATGAACACTGAAGCTTTCTTT.

This chain links TRBV7-2 with TRBJ2-2, with a possible D match to TRBD2 (6 bases). This CDR3 has 12 residues. Germline values: CDR1 SGHTA, CDR2 FQGNSA. Trimming pared 8 bases from V and 8 bases from J, leaving 12 bases between. The chain's CDR3 is CASGTAGGELFF. For the CDR3, the DNA is TGTGCCAGCGGTACTGCGGGAGGGGAGCTGTTTTTT.

The gene calls are TRBV9 and TRBJ2-2; the D is unclear. Germline V gene sequence: CDR1 SGDLS, CDR2 YYNGEE. V shed 0 bases and J shed 4 bases, with 10 bases lying between them. CDR3 length: 15 amino acids. In DNA form, the CDR3 reads TGTGCCAGCAGCGTAGGTTCAGATCCCACCGGGGAGCTGTTTTTT. Translated, it gives CASSVGSDPTGELFF. The whole variable domain, filled in from reference TRBV9 and TRBJ2-2, reads DSGVTQTPKHLITATGQRVTLRCSPRSGDLSVYWYQQSLDQGLQFLIQYYNGEERAKGNILERFSAQQFPDLHSELNLSSLELGDSALYFCASSVGSDPTGELFFGEGSRLTVL.

The chain links TRBV18 to TRBJ1-1; tentative D call: TRBD1 (5 bases). The CDR3 is made up of 15 amino acids. Germline-derived CDR1 and CDR2 are KGHSH and LQKENI. The V gene lost 2 bases and the J gene lost 3 bases, with 13 bases spanning the gap. The CDR3 sequence is CASSPGAGWDTEAFF. The CDR3 bases are TGTGCCAGCTCACCAGGGGCAGGGTGGGACACTGAAGCTTTCTTT.